One and the same sample provided the 12 T cell receptor beta chains below, sequenced in a study of Graves' ophthalmopathy and Graves' hyperthyroidism. From RNA, the CDR3 regions of TCR beta chains were amplified and sequenced. The workflow started with a first-round RT-PCR run with HTBI primers and then moved on to a second-round multiplex PCR. TCRdb reprocessed the multiplex PCR reads with MiXCR, giving one entry per CDR3 protein. The table has over a million distinct CDR3 sequences, 35% to 40% seen once. The sample was peripheral blood or thyroid tissue (not recorded which). Receptor source: an adult man with Graves' hyperthyroidism.

Of note for this clonotype: A much larger clone lies one base from this, so it may be a read error. No conserved phenylalanine or tryptophan ends this CDR3, so it is likely a read error. The chain combines TRBV10-3 with TRBJ2-5; unclear D gene. Between the trimmed V and J ends, which lost 1 base and 2 bases, there was a span of 5 bases. The CDR3 length is 13 residues. Germline-derived CDR1 and CDR2 are ENHRY and SYGVKD. The CDR3 DNA sequence: TGTGCCATCAGTGAGTACACACAAGAGACCCAGTACATC. Encoded protein: CAISEYTQETQYI.

The J gene is TRBJ1-6, the V gene TRBV25-1, with a tentative D call TRBD1 (6 bases). This CDR3 spans 15 amino acids. V lost 6 bases and J 9 bases, leaving 18 bases between the germline ends. Looked up from germline, CDR1 is MGHDK and CDR2 is SYGVNS. In DNA form, the CDR3 reads TGTGCCAGCAGGGCCTTGTCAGGGGCAAGTTCACCCCTCCACTTT. This encodes CASRALSGASSPLHF.

V is TRBV29-1 and J is TRBJ1-4; D is undetermined. The CDR3 has 12 residues. V lost 0 bases to trimming and J lost 10 bases, with 9 bases between them. Germline CDR1 is SQVTM and CDR2 is ANQGSEA. The CDR3 nucleotides read TGCAGCGTTGAAGACCGGGGAGCAAAACTGTTTTTT. Amino acids: CSVEDRGAKLFF. Supplemented by reference TRBV29-1 and TRBJ1-4, the full variable domain reads SAVISQKPSRDICQRGTSLTIQCQVDSQVTMMFWYRQQPGQSLTLIATANQGSEATYESGFVIDKFPISRPNLTFSTLTVSNMSPEDSSIYLCSVEDRGAKLFFGSGTQLSVL.

The V and J genes are TRBV29-1 and TRBJ2-7, with D uncertain. The germline V gene encodes CDR1 SQVTM and CDR2 ANQGSEA. Trimming removed 4 bases from V and 6 bases from J, with 7 bases in between. The CDR3 runs to 10 residues. The CDR3 loop reads CSVGKVEQYF. CDR3 sequence (DNA): TGCAGCGTTGGTAAGGTCGAGCAGTACTTC.

About this clonotype: One end of the junction does not line up with germline, which may come from a read error. V is TRBV6-5 and J is TRBJ1-5; 7 positions match TRBD1. Germline CDR1 is MNHEY and CDR2 is SVGAGI. The CDR3 contains 14 residues. In nucleotides, the CDR3 is TGTGTCAGCAGTCGATGGACAGGCGATCAGCCCCAGCATTTT. This sequence encodes CVSSRWTGDQPQHF.

Remarks on this clonotype: One end of the junction varies from germline; a read error may be responsible. The J gene is TRBJ1-1, the V gene TRBV15, with D hard to call. CDR3 size: 12 residues. The germline CDR1 and CDR2 sequences are LNHNV and YYDKDF (reference sequence). The DNA of the CDR3 is TGTACCACAAGCAACCCTCGCACTGAAGCTTTCTTT. Translation: CTTSNPRTEAFF.

V and J are TRBV9 and TRBJ2-7; 10 nucleotides agree with TRBD2. V was pared by 4 bases and J by 5 bases, with 9 bases of the junction left unmatched. This CDR3 spans 15 amino acids. Germline values: CDR1 SGDLS, CDR2 YYNGEE. CDR3 residues: CASSRGTSATHEQYF. CDR3 sequence (DNA): TGTGCCAGCAGCCGCGGGACTAGCGCAACCCACGAGCAGTACTTC. Using reference TRBV9 and TRBJ2-7 for the parts outside the CDR3, the full variable domain is DSGVTQTPKHLITATGQRVTLRCSPRSGDLSVYWYQQSLDQGLQFLIQYYNGEERAKGNILERFSAQQFPDLHSELNLSSLELGDSALYFCASSRGTSATHEQYFGPGTRLTVT.

CDR3 DNA: TGTGCCAGCAGCTTTAATAGGGGAGATGAAGCTTTCTTT. Residues: CASSFNRGDEAFF. The rearrangement joins TRBV5-6 to TRBJ1-1, with D tentatively TRBD1 (5 bases). V lost 2 bases, J lost 7 bases, and 12 bases lay in between. The CDR3 sequence is 13 residues long. Germline CDR1 is SGHDT and CDR2 is YYEEEE.

The gene calls are TRBV20-1 and TRBJ2-3; TRBD2 matches 8 bases. The CDR3 is made up of 13 amino acids. Germline lookup yields CDR1 DFQATT and CDR2 SNEGSKA (reference sequence). The trim removed 3 bases at V and 4 bases at J, leaving 3 bases unmatched. CDR3 coding DNA: TGCAGTGCTAGGCGTAGCGGGGCAGATACGCAGTATTTT. Translating gives CSARRSGADTQYF.

This clonotype occurred a few times. The chain's CDR3 is CATSKDRETGELFF. The DNA of the CDR3 is TGTGCCACCAGCAAAGACAGGGAAACCGGGGAGCTGTTTTTT. J is TRBJ2-2 and V is TRBV15, with 7 bases fitting TRBD1. The CDR3 is 14 residues long. The ends lost 4 bases at V and 5 bases at J; junction bases unmatched: 4. Germline V gene sequence: CDR1 LNHNV, CDR2 YYDKDF (reference sequence). Supplemented by reference TRBV15 and TRBJ2-2, the full variable domain reads DAMVIQNPRYQVTQFGKPVTLSCSQTLNHNVMYWYQQKSSQAPKLLFHYYDKDFNNEADTPDNFQSRRPNTSFCFLDIRSPGLGDTAMYLCATSKDRETGELFFGEGSRLTVL.

This clonotype appeared many times. The rearrangement uses TRBV7-9 and TRBJ1-4; D ambiguous. Trimming took off 1 base at V and 9 bases at J, with 3 bases between the two ends. Germline lookup yields CDR1 SEHNR and CDR2 FQNEAQ (reference sequence). The CDR3 is 11 amino acids. Here the CDR3 reads CASSLGQKLFF. In DNA, the CDR3 is TGTGCCAGCAGCTTAGGCCAAAAACTGTTTTTT.

The V call is TRBV20-1, the J call TRBJ1-6; D unresolved. CDR1 is DFQATT and CDR2 is SNEGSKA in the germline V gene (reference sequence). Trimming removed 0 bases from V and 9 bases from J, with 0 bases in between. The CDR3 contains 10 residues. CDR3 loop: CSARDSPLHF. Written as DNA, the CDR3 is TGCAGTGCTAGAGATTCACCCCTCCACTTT.